This is a list of T cell receptor beta chains from one sample in a study of T-cell memory formation after mild COVID-19. TCRdb re-called the 5' RACE reads through MiXCR, storing one row per CDR3 protein. This table has 180,000 or so distinct CDR3 sequences, 16% appearing once. The sequenced sample consisted of PBMCs or a T cell subset sorted from them (not recorded which). The receptors stem from an adult woman who had mild COVID-19 (a few samples of this study predate the infection). Cell type and time point are not known. Both conserved end residues are part of each CDR3. A D gene is named only where the DNA matches it firmly. The size entry is marked missing in some rows and otherwise reads once, few, many or a size class.

few	TRBJ1-6	TRBV15	-	TGTGCCACCAGCCTCCAGGAGTCACCCCTCCACTTT	CATSLQESPLHF
few	TRBJ2-7	TRBV5-1	-	TGCGCCAGCAGCTTGATGAGTGCAATGGGTAACGAGCAGTACTTC	CASSLMSAMGNEQYF
few	TRBJ2-1	TRBV12-3/TRBV12-4	TRBD2	TGTGCCAGCAGCTCCCTCCGGGGGGGTGAGCAGTTCTTC	CASSSLRGGEQFF
few	TRBJ1-1	TRBV12-3/TRBV12-4	TRBD1	TGTGCCAGCCGAATCGGACAGGGTAACACTGAAGCTTTCTTT	CASRIGQGNTEAFF
-	TRBJ2-3	TRBV12-3/TRBV12-4	-	TGTGCCAGCAGTTTAAGGGGGGGGAAAACAGATACGCAGTATTTT	CASSLRGGKTDTQYF
few	TRBJ2-3	TRBV7-3	TRBD2	TGTGCCAGCAGCTTGAGCGGGGGACTACCTCACACAGATACGCAGTATTTT	CASSLSGGLPHTDTQYF
few	TRBJ2-7	TRBV5-1	TRBD1	TGCGCCAGCAGCCCGGACAGGGTATCACCCTACGAGCAGTACTTC	CASSPDRVSPYEQYF
-	TRBJ2-4	TRBV19	TRBD1	TGTGCCAGTAGTCTACAGGGGTCCAAAAACATTCAGTACTTC	CASSLQGSKNIQYF
few	TRBJ1-2	TRBV20-1	-	TGCAGTACAGGGAGCAGGGTAAACTATGGCTACACCTTC	CSTGSRVNYGYTF
-	TRBJ2-3	TRBV5-5	-	TGTGCCAGCAGCTTGATGACCGACGCAGATACGCAGTATTTT	CASSLMTDADTQYF
few	TRBJ1-2	TRBV12-3/TRBV12-4	-	TGTGCCAGCAGCGACCCCCCGAGGGGCTACACCTTC	CASSDPPRGYTF
-	TRBJ1-2	TRBV18	TRBD1	TGTGCCAGCTCACCAGCCGGGACAGTAATCGATGGCTACACCTTC	CASSPAGTVIDGYTF
-	TRBJ2-1	TRBV4-3	TRBD1	TGCGCCAGCAGCCAAGATAGGACAGGGGGTGAGCAGTTCTTC	CASSQDRTGGEQFF
few	TRBJ2-3	TRBV4-1	-	TGCGCCAGCAGCCAAGGGATTTTAGCCCCAGATACGCAGTATTTT	CASSQGILAPDTQYF
many	TRBJ2-5	TRBV12-3/TRBV12-4	-	TGTGCCATCTCGCGCAGGGGCCGAGAGACCCAGTACTTC	CAISRRGRETQYF
-	TRBJ2-1	TRBV13	TRBD2	TGTGCCAGCAGCTTACTAGCGGACTCCTACAATGAGCAGTTCTTC	CASSLLADSYNEQFF
-	TRBJ2-2	TRBV2	-	TGTGCCAGCGTAAGGGACGCTGCGAACACCGGGGAGCTGTTTTTT	CASVRDAANTGELFF
-	TRBJ2-2	TRBV12-3/TRBV12-4	-	TGTGCCAGCAGTCCCCCCTCCTATGGACCCGGGGAGCTGTTTTTT	CASSPPSYGPGELFF
-	TRBJ1-5	TRBV4-1	-	TGCGCCAGCAGCCAAGAAAGGGATCAGCCCCAGCATTTT	CASSQERDQPQHF
-	TRBJ1-1	TRBV20-1	-	TGCAGTGCTCGCCGGACAGCGAACACTGAAGCTTTCTTT	CSARRTANTEAFF
-	TRBJ1-2	TRBV30	-	TGTGCCTGGAGTGTACGACAGACCAATGGCTACACCTTC	CAWSVRQTNGYTF
few	TRBJ2-5	TRBV20-1	TRBD2	TGCAGTGCTAGGCCCCCTAGCGGGGGGGTCAAAGAGACCCAGTACTTC	CSARPPSGGVKETQYF
-	TRBJ1-2	TRBV29-1	-	TGCAGCGTTGTTGAGGGCTATGGCTACACCTTC	CSVVEGYGYTF
-	TRBJ2-2	TRBV5-1	-	TGCGCCAGCAGCTTGAGGCAGGGGTTCACCGGGGAGCTGTTTTTT	CASSLRQGFTGELFF
-	TRBJ1-5	TRBV12-3/TRBV12-4	-	TGTGCCAGCAGTATCCGGGGTCGTAGCAATCAGCCCCAGCATTTT	CASSIRGRSNQPQHF
-	TRBJ1-5	TRBV20-1	-	TGCAGTGCTAGTTTTCCGGCGGGCGCAGGGAATCAGCCCCAGCATTTT	CSASFPAGAGNQPQHF
few	TRBJ2-5	TRBV5-1	-	TGCGCCAGCAGCTTTGGGCAAGAGACCCAGTACTTC	CASSFGQETQYF
-	TRBJ1-2	TRBV6-6	-	TGTGCCAGCGCTACCCCCTCAGGGACAAACACCTTC	CASATPSGTNTF
-	TRBJ2-1	TRBV5-5	-	TGTGCCAGCAGCTTGGGTGTGACTACCAACGGGGAGCAGTTCTTC	CASSLGVTTNGEQFF
few	TRBJ1-2	TRBV12-3/TRBV12-4	TRBD1	TGTGCCAGCAGTGGACAGGGGGACATAAACTATGGCTACACCTTC	CASSGQGDINYGYTF
-	TRBJ1-5	TRBV20-1	-	TGCAGTGCTAGAGTAAAGTACAGGCCCAATCAGCCCCAGCATTTT	CSARVKYRPNQPQHF
-	TRBJ2-3	TRBV6-1	TRBD1	TGTGCCAGCAGTGAACGGACAGGCCAGCAGTATTTT	CASSERTGQQYF
-	TRBJ2-7	TRBV11-1	TRBD1	TGTGCCAGCAGCCGGCCCTCTGGACAGGCCTACGAGCAGTACTTC	CASSRPSGQAYEQYF
few	TRBJ2-2	TRBV30	TRBD2	TGTGCCTGGACCATAGCGGGGAAAAACACCGGGGAGCTGTTTTTT	CAWTIAGKNTGELFF
few	TRBJ1-2	TRBV18	TRBD1	TGTGCCAGCTCACCATCGCGACAGGGCGGTAACTATGGCTACACCTTC	CASSPSRQGGNYGYTF
-	TRBJ2-5	TRBV7-9	-	TGTGCCAGCAGTTCAGATAGCGTCGGGGAGACCCAGTACTTC	CASSSDSVGETQYF
-	TRBJ2-1	TRBV7-2	TRBD2	TGTGCCAGCAGCTTAGCCCTAGCGGGGGGCCACCAGTTCTTC	CASSLALAGGHQFF
-	TRBJ2-2	TRBV5-1	-	TGCGCCAGCAGCCGAGGGGGGAACACCGGGGAGCTGTTTTTT	CASSRGGNTGELFF
-	TRBJ2-1	TRBV6-5	TRBD2	TGTGCCAGCAGTTACTCGAGGGCGGGGGGCCCTGGGGAGCAGTTCTTC	CASSYSRAGGPGEQFF
-	TRBJ1-2	TRBV5-1	-	TGCGCCAGCAGCCTACTCGGGGACTATGGCTACACCTTC	CASSLLGDYGYTF
-	TRBJ2-6	TRBV6-2/TRBV6-3	-	TGTGCCAGCAGTTGGGGGCAAGGGGCCAACGTCCTGACTTTC	CASSWGQGANVLTF
many	TRBJ2-1	TRBV5-1	-	TGCGCCAGCAGTGTACATAATGAGCAGTTCTTC	CASSVHNEQFF
few	TRBJ2-7	TRBV5-1	-	TGCGCCAGCAGCTTGGCCGGGGTTAACTACGAGCAGTACTTC	CASSLAGVNYEQYF
few	TRBJ1-3	TRBV19	TRBD1	TGTGCCACAGGGGACAGGGACTCTGGAAACACCATATATTTT	CATGDRDSGNTIYF
-	TRBJ2-2	TRBV7-2	-	TGTGCCAGCAGCCTCCGCCGGGACAAGAACACCGGGGAGCTGTTTTTT	CASSLRRDKNTGELFF
few	TRBJ2-7	TRBV12-3/TRBV12-4	-	TGTGCCAGCAGTTTGGGGACGTCTGGCGAGCAGTACTTC	CASSLGTSGEQYF
-	TRBJ2-1	TRBV7-9	TRBD2	TGTGCCAGCAGCAGCGGGGCCTACGATGAGCAGTTCTTC	CASSSGAYDEQFF
-	TRBJ2-1	TRBV18	TRBD1	TGTGCCAGCTCAAGATACTCCGCCGGGACAGAAAATGAGCAGTTCTTC	CASSRYSAGTENEQFF
-	TRBJ1-5	TRBV30	-	TGTGCCTGGAGTAGAACGATAAATCAGCCCCAGCATTTT	CAWSRTINQPQHF
-	TRBJ1-1	TRBV5-4	-	TGTGCCAGCAGCCACCGGGACACTGAAGCTTTCTTT	CASSHRDTEAFF
few	TRBJ1-5	TRBV12-3/TRBV12-4	-	TGTGCCAGCGGAGTAGTGAGCAATCAGCCCCAGCATTTT	CASGVVSNQPQHF
few	TRBJ2-7	TRBV10-3	-	TGTGCCATCAGTGAGTCGAGTCTCGACGAGCAGTACTTC	CAISESSLDEQYF